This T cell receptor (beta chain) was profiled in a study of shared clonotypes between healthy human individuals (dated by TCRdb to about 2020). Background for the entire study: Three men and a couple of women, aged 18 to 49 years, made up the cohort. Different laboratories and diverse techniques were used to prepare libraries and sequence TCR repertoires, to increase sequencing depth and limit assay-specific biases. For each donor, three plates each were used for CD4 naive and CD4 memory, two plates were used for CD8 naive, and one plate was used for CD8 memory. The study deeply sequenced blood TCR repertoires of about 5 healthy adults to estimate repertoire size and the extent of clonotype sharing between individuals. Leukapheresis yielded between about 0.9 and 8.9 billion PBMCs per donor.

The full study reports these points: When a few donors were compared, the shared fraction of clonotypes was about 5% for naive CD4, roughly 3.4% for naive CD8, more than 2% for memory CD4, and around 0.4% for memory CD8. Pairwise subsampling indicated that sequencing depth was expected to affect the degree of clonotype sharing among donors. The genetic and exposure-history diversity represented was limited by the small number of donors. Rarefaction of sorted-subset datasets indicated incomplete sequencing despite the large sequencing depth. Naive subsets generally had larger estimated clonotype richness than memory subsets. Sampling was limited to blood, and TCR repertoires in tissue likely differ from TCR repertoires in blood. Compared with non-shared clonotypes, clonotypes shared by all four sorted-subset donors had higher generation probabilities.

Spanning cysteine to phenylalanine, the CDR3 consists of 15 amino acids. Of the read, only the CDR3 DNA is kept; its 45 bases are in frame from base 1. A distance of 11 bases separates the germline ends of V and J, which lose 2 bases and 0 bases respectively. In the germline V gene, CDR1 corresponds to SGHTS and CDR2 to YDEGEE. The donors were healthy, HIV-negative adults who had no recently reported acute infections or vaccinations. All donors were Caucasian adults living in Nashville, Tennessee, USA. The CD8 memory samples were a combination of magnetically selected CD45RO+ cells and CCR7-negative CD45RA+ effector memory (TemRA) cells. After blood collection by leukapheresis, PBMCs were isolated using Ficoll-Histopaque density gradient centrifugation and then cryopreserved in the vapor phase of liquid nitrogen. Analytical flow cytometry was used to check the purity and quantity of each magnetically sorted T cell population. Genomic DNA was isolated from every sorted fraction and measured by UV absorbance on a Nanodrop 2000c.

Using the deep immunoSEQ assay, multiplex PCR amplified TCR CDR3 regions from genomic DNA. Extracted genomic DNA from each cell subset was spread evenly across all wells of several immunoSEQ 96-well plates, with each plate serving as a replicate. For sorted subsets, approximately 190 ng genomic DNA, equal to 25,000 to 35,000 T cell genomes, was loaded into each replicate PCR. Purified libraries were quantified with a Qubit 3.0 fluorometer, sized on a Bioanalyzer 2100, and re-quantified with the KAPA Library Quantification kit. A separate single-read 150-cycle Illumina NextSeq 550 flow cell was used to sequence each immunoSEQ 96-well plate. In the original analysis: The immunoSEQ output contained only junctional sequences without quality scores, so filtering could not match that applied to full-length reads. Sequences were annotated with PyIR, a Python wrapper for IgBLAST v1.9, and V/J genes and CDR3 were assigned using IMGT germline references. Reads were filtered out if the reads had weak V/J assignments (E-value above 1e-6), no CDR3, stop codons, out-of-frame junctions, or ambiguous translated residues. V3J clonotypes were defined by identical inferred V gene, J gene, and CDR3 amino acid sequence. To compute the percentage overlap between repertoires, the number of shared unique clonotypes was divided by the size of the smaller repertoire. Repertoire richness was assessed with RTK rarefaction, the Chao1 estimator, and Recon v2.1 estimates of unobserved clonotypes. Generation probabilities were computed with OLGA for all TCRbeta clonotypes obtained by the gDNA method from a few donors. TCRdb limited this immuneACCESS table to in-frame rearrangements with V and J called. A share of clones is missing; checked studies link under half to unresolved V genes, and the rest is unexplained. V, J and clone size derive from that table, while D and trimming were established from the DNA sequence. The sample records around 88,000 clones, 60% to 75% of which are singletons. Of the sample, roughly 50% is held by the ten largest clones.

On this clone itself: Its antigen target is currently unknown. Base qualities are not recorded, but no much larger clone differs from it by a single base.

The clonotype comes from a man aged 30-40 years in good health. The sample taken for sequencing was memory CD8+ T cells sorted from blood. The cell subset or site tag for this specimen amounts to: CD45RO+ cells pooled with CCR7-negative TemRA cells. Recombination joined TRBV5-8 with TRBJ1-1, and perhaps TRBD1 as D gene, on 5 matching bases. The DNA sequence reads TGTGCCAGCAGCTTTCGACAGCCAATGAACACTGAAGCTTTCTTT. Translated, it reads CASSFRQPMNTEAFF.